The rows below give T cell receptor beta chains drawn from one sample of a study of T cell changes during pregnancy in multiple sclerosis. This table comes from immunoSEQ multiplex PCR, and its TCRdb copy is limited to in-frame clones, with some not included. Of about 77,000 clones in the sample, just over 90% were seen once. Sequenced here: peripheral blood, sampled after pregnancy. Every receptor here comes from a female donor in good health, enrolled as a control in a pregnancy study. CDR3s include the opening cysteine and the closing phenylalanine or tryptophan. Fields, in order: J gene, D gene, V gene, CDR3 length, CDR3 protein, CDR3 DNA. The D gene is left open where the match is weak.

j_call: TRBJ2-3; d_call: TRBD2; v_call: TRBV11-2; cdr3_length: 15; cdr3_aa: CASSLLAGTTDTQYF; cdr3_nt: TGTGCCAGCAGCTTACTAGCGGGGACTACAGATACGCAGTATTTT
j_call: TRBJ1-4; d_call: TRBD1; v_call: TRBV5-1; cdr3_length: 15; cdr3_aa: CASSTGQATNEKLFF; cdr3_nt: TGCGCCAGCAGCACAGGACAGGCAACTAATGAAAAACTGTTTTTT
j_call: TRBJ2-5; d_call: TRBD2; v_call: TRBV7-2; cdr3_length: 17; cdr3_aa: CASSLVGSGIPLETQYF; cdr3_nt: TGTGCCAGCAGCTTAGTTGGTAGCGGGATTCCGTTGGAGACCCAGTACTTC
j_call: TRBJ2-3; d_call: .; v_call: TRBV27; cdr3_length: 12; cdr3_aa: CASGLTTDTQYF; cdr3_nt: TGTGCCAGCGGACTGACCACAGATACGCAGTATTTT
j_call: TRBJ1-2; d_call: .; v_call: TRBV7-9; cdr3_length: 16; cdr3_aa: CASRFSTATANYGYTF; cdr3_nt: TGTGCCAGCAGGTTCTCGACCGCGACAGCGAACTATGGCTACACCTTC
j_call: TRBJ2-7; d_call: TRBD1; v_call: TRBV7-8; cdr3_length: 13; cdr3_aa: CASSFDRAGEQYF; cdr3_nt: TGTGCCAGCAGCTTCGACAGGGCGGGCGAGCAGTACTTC
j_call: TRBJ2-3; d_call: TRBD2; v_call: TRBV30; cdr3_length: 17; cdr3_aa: CACHVSGGAKNTDTQYF; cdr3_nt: TGTGCCTGTCACGTTAGCGGGGGGGCCAAGAACACAGATACGCAGTATTTT
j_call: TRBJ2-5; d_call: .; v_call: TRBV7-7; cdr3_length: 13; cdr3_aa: CASSGRGAETQYF; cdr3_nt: TGTGCTAGCAGCGGCAGGGGGGCCGAGACCCAGTACTTC
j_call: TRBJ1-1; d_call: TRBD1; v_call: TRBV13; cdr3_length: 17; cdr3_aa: CASSVGGQLTMNTEAFF; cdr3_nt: TGTGCCAGCAGTGTAGGGGGACAGCTTACAATGAACACTGAAGCTTTCTTT
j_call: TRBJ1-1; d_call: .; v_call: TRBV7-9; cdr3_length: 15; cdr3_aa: CASSPRQGWDTEAFF; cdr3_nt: TGTGCCAGCAGCCCGAGGCAGGGCTGGGACACTGAAGCTTTCTTT
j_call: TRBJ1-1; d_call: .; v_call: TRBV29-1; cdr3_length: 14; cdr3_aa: CSVGGRTGNTEAFF; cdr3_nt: TGCAGCGTGGGGGGGCGCACGGGGAACACTGAAGCTTTCTTT
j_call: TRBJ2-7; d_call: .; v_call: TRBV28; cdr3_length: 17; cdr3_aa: CASSLIARNRATYEQYF; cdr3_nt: TGTGCCAGCAGTTTAATCGCGCGGAACAGGGCCACCTACGAGCAGTACTTC